Shown below are 4 T cell receptor beta chains from a single sample sequenced in a study of blood T cell repertoires in COVID-19. TCRdb's table, derived via immunoSEQ multiplex PCR, lists solely in-frame clones and lacks some. The sample consists of about 170,000 clones, 85% of them appearing once. Sequences were obtained from peripheral blood. The receptors derive from a human donor with acute or convalescent COVID-19. The donor label of this sample is uncertain.

Here the CDR3 reads CASSEFDLEVYNEQFF. CDR3 sequence (DNA): TGTGCCAGCAGTGAATTTGACCTCGAGGTCTACAATGAGCAGTTCTTC. The chain carries TRBV6-1 and TRBJ2-1; D call uncertain. V was trimmed by 2 bases and J by 3 bases, leaving 14 bases between them. This CDR3 region has 16 residues. Germline V lookup: CDR1 MNHNS, CDR2 SASEGT.

The chain combines TRBV5-1 with TRBJ2-7; D is perhaps TRBD1 (6 bases). Germline V lookup: CDR1 SGHRS, CDR2 YFSETQ. Trimming left V 0 bases short and J 7 bases short, with 11 bases between. The CDR3 spans 13 residues. The CDR3 bases are TGCGCCAGCAGCTTGGAGGCAGGGGTTGAGCAGTACTTC. Amino acid sequence: CASSLEAGVEQYF.

The table lists this clone with a count of one. The genes are TRBV7-2 and TRBJ2-3, with 7 bases fitting TRBD1. Germline CDR1 is SGHTA and CDR2 is FQGNSA. The CDR3 has 16 amino acids. J lost 7 bases, V lost 3 bases, and 13 bases had no gene match. The CDR3 DNA sequence: TGTGCCAGCAGCTTCTTCGCCAGGGGGAGAGTGAATACGCAGTATTTT. It specifies CASSFFARGRVNTQYF.

The V gene is TRBV2, the J gene TRBJ2-2, with 7 positions matching TRBD2. In germline, CDR1 is SNHLY, CDR2 FYNNEI. The CDR3 length is 13 residues. V dropped 4 bases and J dropped 4; count of bases not matched to a gene: 0. CDR3 region: CASSGTSTGELFF. CDR3 nucleotides: TGTGCCAGCAGTGGGACTAGCACCGGGGAGCTGTTTTTT.